Listed here are 19 T cell receptor beta chains from one sample, sequenced in a study of blood T cells in healthy people across ages. Together with a sample-barcoded 5' primer, a J-beta primer mix was included in a second PCR lasting roughly 6 to 12 cycles. TCRdb fed the 5' RACE reads into MiXCR, producing one record per CDR3 protein. The sample carries hundreds of thousands of distinct CDR3 sequences, 35% to 50% recorded once. Sequenced input: blood. The receptors shown here come from an elderly man in good health.

The chain uses TRBV21-1 and TRBJ2-5; the table's D call, TRBD1, has no DNA check behind it. TRBV21-1 has pseudogene status. The CDR3 extends over 19 amino acids. The DNA of the CDR3 is TGTGCCAGCAGCAAAGTGGGGGTATTGGACAGGCTTACGGCAGAGACCCAGTACTTC. This encodes CASSKVGVLDRLTAETQYF.

This rearrangement joins TRBV30 to TRBJ1-1; maybe TRBD1 (5 bases). Germline CDR1 GTSNPN, CDR2 SVGIG (reference sequence). V was clipped by 6 bases and J by 3 bases, with 20 bases between them. CDR3 length: 15 amino acids. The CDR3: CACFRVQVRDTEAFF. CDR3 nucleotide sequence: TGTGCCTGTTTCAGGGTGCAGGTTAGGGACACTGAAGCTTTCTTT.

The genes are TRBV12-3 or TRBV12-4 and TRBJ2-2; no clear D. The CDR3 is 14 residues long. With 3 bases removed from V and 3 bases from J, the gap between germline ends came to 8 bases. CDR3 coding DNA: TGTGCCAGCAGTTTCCTACTCGACACCGGGGAGCTGTTTTTT. The encoded protein is CASSFLLDTGELFF.

A note on this clonotype: Its ends do not fully match the called genes, so a read error is possible. V gene TRBV10-3 combines with J gene TRBJ2-3; 10 bases align to TRBD2. CDR1 ENHRY and CDR2 SYGVKD come from the germline V gene. CDR3 size: 15 residues. CDR3: CAVSSSGRVLDTQYF. The DNA of the CDR3 is TGTGCCGTCAGTTCAAGCGGGAGGGTGCTGGATACGCAGTATTTT.

V and J are TRBV7-3 and TRBJ2-3; D unclear. The germline gives CDR1 SGHTA, CDR2 FQGTGA. There are 14 residues in the CDR3. Between the trimmed V and J ends, which lost 3 bases and 5 bases, there was a span of 12 bases. DNA of the CDR3: TGTGCCAGCAGCTTTAACTTAGGAGAAGATACGCAGTATTTT. It translates to CASSFNLGEDTQYF.

The J gene is TRBJ2-1, the V gene TRBV20-1; a weak D match, TRBD1 (5 bases). The V gene lost 1 base and the J gene lost 4 bases, with 17 bases spanning the gap. Germline V gene sequence: CDR1 DFQATT, CDR2 SNEGSKA (reference sequence). The CDR3 runs to 16 residues. CDR3 loop: CSARVVGETLYNEQFF. The CDR3 DNA follows: TGCAGTGCTAGAGTAGTAGGGGAAACCCTATACAATGAGCAGTTCTTC.

This clonotype was counted between two and nine times. The genes are TRBV12-5 and TRBJ1-6; unclear D gene. CDR1 and CDR2 from the germline V gene are LGHNT and FRNRAP. Trimming took off 5 bases at V and 8 bases at J, with 16 bases between the two ends. The CDR3 sequence is 15 residues long. This CDR3 is CASGAEWRSDSPLHF. The CDR3 DNA is TGTGCTAGTGGTGCCGAGTGGAGATCCGATTCACCCCTCCACTTT.

This clonotype was seen only a few times. CDR3 protein: CASSQHQSGTEAFF. CDR3 nucleotides: TGCGCCAGCAGCCAGCACCAAAGTGGGACTGAAGCTTTCTTT. V usage is TRBV4-3 and J usage is TRBJ1-1, with no clear D. Trimming took off 3 bases at V and 5 bases at J, with 13 bases between the two ends. The CDR3 runs to 14 residues. The germline V gene encodes CDR1 LGHNA and CDR2 YSLEER.

This clonotype was counted only a few times. CDR3 nucleotides: TGCAGTGCTAGAGTGGGCGGGGCAAACTACGAGCAGTACTTC. Protein: CSARVGGANYEQYF. The rearrangement links TRBV20-1 to TRBJ2-7; TRBD2 is a possible D gene (6 bases). Germline lookup yields CDR1 DFQATT and CDR2 SNEGSKA (reference sequence). With 1 base removed from V and 3 bases from J, the gap between germline ends came to 13 bases. This CDR3 has 14 amino acids.

This rearrangement joins TRBV28 to TRBJ1-4; TRBD1 aligns across 7 bases. The J segment lost 3 bases and the V segment lost 6 bases, leaving 7 bases of the junction unmatched. CDR1 and CDR2 (germline): MDHEN, SYDVKM. This CDR3 is 15 amino acids long. For the CDR3, the DNA is TGTGCCAGCAGAGACACGACAGGGCCTAATGAAAAACTGTTTTTT. This gives the protein CASRDTTGPNEKLFF.

V usage is TRBV10-3 and J usage is TRBJ2-3; possibly TRBD1 for D (5 bases). The V end lost 3 bases, the J end lost 1 base, and 5 bases lay between the germline ends. The germline V gene encodes CDR1 ENHRY and CDR2 SYGVKD. The CDR3 consists of 13 residues. The CDR3, as DNA: TGTGCCATCAGTGAACAGGGCACAGATACGCAGTATTTT. It codes for CAISEQGTDTQYF.

The chain recombines TRBV7-2 with TRBJ2-1; 7 nucleotides agree with TRBD2. Germline values: CDR1 SGHTA, CDR2 FQGNSA. The CDR3 sequence is 14 residues long. V shed 2 bases, J shed 9 bases, and the junction held 7 bases outside the gene matches. The CDR3 loop is CASSLKARESEQFF. The DNA for the CDR3 is TGTGCCAGCAGCTTAAAGGCGCGGGAGAGTGAGCAGTTCTTC.

A note on this clonotype: Since a much larger clone is just one base distant, this may be a read error. V is TRBV24-1 and J is TRBJ2-7, with TRBD1 identical over 8 bases. Losses at the gene ends were 4 bases for V and 5 bases for J; bases not matched to a gene: 9. CDR1 is KGHDR and CDR2 is SFDVKD in the germline V gene. The CDR3 runs to 15 residues. The CDR3 bases are TGTGCCACCAGTGAATCAGGGGGCCCGGGGCACGAGCAGTACTTC. Its protein is CATSESGGPGHEQYF.

For this clonotype: Being one base from a much bigger clone, this may be a read error. The chain recombines TRBV28 with TRBJ2-1; 8 bases align to TRBD2. The CDR3 consists of 14 residues. In germline, CDR1 is MDHEN, CDR2 SYDVKM. Here the CDR3 reads CASSPSGSINEQLF. The CDR3 bases are TGTGCCAGCAGTCCCAGCGGGAGTATCAATGAGCAGTTATTC.

In DNA, the CDR3 is TGTGCCAGCAGCGACCAAGGACTAGCAGCCTACAATGAGCAGTTCTTC. Translated: CASSDQGLAAYNEQFF. The chain has TRBV11-3 and TRBJ2-1; 8 bases agree with TRBD2. CDR3 length: 16 residues. V gave up 5 bases and J gave up 2 bases; unmatched junction bases: 8. In germline, CDR1 is SGHNT, CDR2 YENEEA.

This chain links TRBV15 with TRBJ2-7, with 9 nucleotides matching TRBD1. The CDR3 runs 17 residues. CDR1 is LNHNV, CDR2 YYDKDF, per germline (reference sequence). V lost 3 bases and J lost 3; bases outside the gene matches: 12. CDR3 DNA: TGTGCCACCAGCAGGGAACCACCGACAGGGGGTTTCTACGAGCAGTACTTC. This gives the protein CATSREPPTGGFYEQYF.

This clonotype showed up many times. CDR3 sequence reads: CSGLAASTDTQYF. DNA of the CDR3: TGCAGTGGATTAGCGGCTAGCACAGATACGCAGTATTTT. The chain combines TRBV20-1 with TRBJ2-3; D perhaps matches TRBD2 (6 bases). CDR1 DFQATT and CDR2 SNEGSKA come from the germline V gene (reference sequence). Trimming removed 7 bases at V and 0 bases at J, with 11 bases between. CDR3 length: 13 amino acids.

The chain employs TRBV20-1 and TRBJ2-7; 7 nucleotides match TRBD1. Germline lookup yields CDR1 DFQATT and CDR2 SNEGSKA (reference sequence). Losses at the gene ends were 6 bases for V and 3 bases for J; bases not matched to a gene: 8. The CDR3 consists of 13 residues. The CDR3 sequence is CSANGQDSYEQYF. For the CDR3, the DNA is TGCAGTGCCAACGGACAGGACAGCTACGAGCAGTACTTC.

This clonotype was recorded only once. A much more abundant neighbour one base away suggests this may be a read error. The chain recombines TRBV4-2 with TRBJ2-5; D ambiguous. The J call may not be correct, given that the DNA end is closer to TRBJ2-7. This CDR3 has 15 amino acids. Germline V lookup: CDR1 LGHNA, CDR2 YNFKEQ. The CDR3 DNA reads TGTGCCAGCAGCCAAGTCGCAAATAACGAAGACGAGCAGTACTTC. Translated, it gives CASSQVANNEDEQYF.